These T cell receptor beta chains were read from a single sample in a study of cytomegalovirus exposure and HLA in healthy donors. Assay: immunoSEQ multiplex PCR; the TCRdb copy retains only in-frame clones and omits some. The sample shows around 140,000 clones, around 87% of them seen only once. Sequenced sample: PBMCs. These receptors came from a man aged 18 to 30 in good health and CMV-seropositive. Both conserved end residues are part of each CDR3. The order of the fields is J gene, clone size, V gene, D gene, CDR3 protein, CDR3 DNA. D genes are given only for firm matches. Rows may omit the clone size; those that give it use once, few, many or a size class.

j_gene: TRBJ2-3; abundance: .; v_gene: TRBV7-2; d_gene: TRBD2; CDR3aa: CASSLWIGLAGMGTDTQYF; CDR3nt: TGTGCCAGCAGCTTATGGATTGGGCTAGCGGGAATGGGCACAGATACGCAGTATTTT
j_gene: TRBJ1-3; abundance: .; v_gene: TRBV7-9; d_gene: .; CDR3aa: CASIPGQSGLSGNTIYF; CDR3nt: TGTGCCAGCATCCCAGGACAGTCAGGGCTCTCTGGAAACACCATATATTTT
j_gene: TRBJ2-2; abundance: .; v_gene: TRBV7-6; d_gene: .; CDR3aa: CASSLRGSNTGELFF; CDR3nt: TGTGCCAGCAGCTTACGGGGTTCCAACACCGGGGAGCTGTTTTTT
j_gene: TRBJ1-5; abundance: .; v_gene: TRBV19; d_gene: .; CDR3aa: CASSIVLSPHQPQHF; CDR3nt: TGTGCCAGTAGTATAGTACTGTCCCCGCATCAGCCCCAGCATTTT
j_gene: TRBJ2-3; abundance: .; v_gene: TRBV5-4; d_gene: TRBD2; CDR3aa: CASSFGTSGFGTQYF; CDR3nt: TGTGCCAGCAGCTTCGGGACTAGCGGTTTTGGGACGCAGTATTTT
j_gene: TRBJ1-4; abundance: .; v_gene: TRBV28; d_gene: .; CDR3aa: CASRPTVSINEKLFF; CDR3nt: TGTGCCAGCAGGCCCACAGTATCGATTAATGAAAAACTGTTTTTT
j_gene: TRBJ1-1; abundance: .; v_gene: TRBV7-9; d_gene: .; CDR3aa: CASSLGGQSTEAFF; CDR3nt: TGTGCCAGCAGCTTAGGGGGGCAGAGCACTGAAGCTTTCTTT
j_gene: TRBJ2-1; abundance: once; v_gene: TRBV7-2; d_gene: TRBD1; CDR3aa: CASSIDRGSYNEQFF; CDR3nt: TGTGCCAGCAGCATCGACAGGGGCTCCTACAATGAGCAGTTCTTC
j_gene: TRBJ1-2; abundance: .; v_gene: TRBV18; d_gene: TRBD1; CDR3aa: CASSPETGTGGTF; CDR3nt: TGTGCCAGCTCACCGGAGACCGGGACAGGGGGCACCTTC
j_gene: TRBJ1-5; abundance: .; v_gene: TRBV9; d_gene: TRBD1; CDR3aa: CANEHPKRDRVPHQPQHF; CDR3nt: TGTGCCAACGAGCACCCAAAGCGGGACAGGGTTCCCCATCAGCCCCAGCATTTT
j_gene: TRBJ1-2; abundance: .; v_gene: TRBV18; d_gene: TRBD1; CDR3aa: CASSPKGQFYGYTF; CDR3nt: TGTGCCAGCTCACCAAAGGGACAGTTCTATGGCTACACCTTC
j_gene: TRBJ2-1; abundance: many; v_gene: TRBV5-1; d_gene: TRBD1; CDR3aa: CASSYGTGGNEQFF; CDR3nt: TGCGCCAGCAGCTACGGGACAGGGGGCAATGAGCAGTTCTTC
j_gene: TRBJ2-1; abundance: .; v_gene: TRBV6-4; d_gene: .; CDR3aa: CASSEGDSSYNEQFF; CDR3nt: TGTGCCAGCAGCGAGGGGGATAGCTCCTACAATGAGCAGTTCTTC